The sequence of this TCR beta chain was determined in a study of blood T cell repertoires in COVID-19. Study overall: PBMCs, B-cell-depleted T cells, or T cells were the source of the cDNA or gDNA that made up the material.

This clone was counted only a few times. Authors' analysis steps: Estimates of nucleated cell counts were drawn from the amplification of reference gene primers. Repertoires were generated with immunoSEQ multiplex PCR, while TCRdb's copy carries only in-frame clones and drops some. V and J calls plus clone size are reproduced from that table; the DNA served to infer D and trimming. This sample yields some 150,000 clones, of which roughly 80% are seen a single time; under 0.75% belongs to the top ten. V lost 5 bases, J lost 7 bases, and 4 bases stayed unmatched. Looked up from germline, CDR1 is SGHDT and CDR2 is YYEEEE. The CDR3 covers 14 residues.

The sequenced sample consisted of peripheral blood. The rearrangement joins TRBV5-6 to TRBJ2-7; TRBD2 matches at 15 bases. The TCR originated in a man between 60 and 70 years old with acute or convalescent COVID-19. CDR3 sequence reads: CASRPGLAGGEQYF. The CDR3 coding sequence is TGTGCCAGCAGGCCGGGACTAGCGGGAGGTGAGCAGTACTTC.